These T cell receptor beta chains were read from a single sample in a study of blood T cell repertoires in COVID-19. Clones were sequenced by immunoSEQ multiplex PCR, and TCRdb holds only the in-frame ones, with some missing. The sample shows about 280,000 clones, roughly 89% of them seen only once. Sequenced sample: peripheral blood. These receptors were taken from a middle-aged woman who had recovered from COVID-19. Both conserved end residues are part of each CDR3. The order of the fields is D gene, CDR3 length, J gene, V gene, clone size, CDR3 protein, CDR3 DNA. A D gene is named only where the DNA matches it firmly. Clone size, where shown, is once, few, many, or a class for clones that have expanded.

d_call: TRBD2
cdr3_length: 13
j_call: TRBJ2-7
v_call: TRBV6-5
clone_size: NA
cdr3_aa: CATGLAGTYEQYF
cdr3_nt: TGTGCCACCGGACTAGCGGGGACCTACGAGCAGTACTTC

d_call: TRBD2
cdr3_length: 15
j_call: TRBJ2-7
v_call: TRBV11-2
clone_size: few
cdr3_aa: CASSLVLAGAGEQYF
cdr3_nt: TGTGCCAGCAGCTTAGTACTAGCGGGAGCCGGGGAGCAGTACTTC

d_call: NA
cdr3_length: 15
j_call: TRBJ2-7
v_call: TRBV19
clone_size: few
cdr3_aa: CASSPQAGPAYEQYF
cdr3_nt: TGTGCCAGTAGTCCCCAGGCCGGTCCGGCCTACGAGCAGTACTTC

d_call: NA
cdr3_length: 13
j_call: TRBJ1-2
v_call: TRBV19
clone_size: NA
cdr3_aa: CASSQDIPGGYTF
cdr3_nt: TGTGCCAGTAGCCAGGATATACCGGGAGGCTACACCTTC

d_call: NA
cdr3_length: 14
j_call: TRBJ2-3
v_call: TRBV29-1
clone_size: NA
cdr3_aa: CSSGLGSGTDTQYF
cdr3_nt: TGCAGCTCTGGACTCGGTTCTGGCACAGATACGCAGTATTTT

d_call: NA
cdr3_length: 14
j_call: TRBJ2-7
v_call: TRBV6-5
clone_size: NA
cdr3_aa: CASSYQGRADEQYF
cdr3_nt: TGTGCCAGCAGTTACCAAGGCAGGGCCGACGAGCAGTACTTC

d_call: TRBD1
cdr3_length: 20
j_call: TRBJ2-6
v_call: TRBV27
clone_size: NA
cdr3_aa: CASSLRGLGSMSFGANVLTF
cdr3_nt: TGTGCCAGCAGTTTAAGGGGGCTCGGTAGTATGTCGTTTGGGGCCAACGTCCTGACTTTC

d_call: TRBD1
cdr3_length: 16
j_call: TRBJ1-2
v_call: TRBV7-8
clone_size: NA
cdr3_aa: CASSFRQGSGTHGYTF
cdr3_nt: TGTGCCAGCAGCTTTCGACAGGGCTCGGGGACGCATGGCTACACCTTC

d_call: NA
cdr3_length: 21
j_call: TRBJ1-4
v_call: TRBV6-6
clone_size: NA
cdr3_aa: CASSITRSPQGLIATNEKLFF
cdr3_nt: TGTGCCAGCAGCATTACCCGATCCCCACAGGGCTTGATTGCAACTAATGAAAAACTGTTTTTT

d_call: TRBD2
cdr3_length: 16
j_call: TRBJ2-1
v_call: TRBV7-8
clone_size: NA
cdr3_aa: CASSSLSGRLVNEQFF
cdr3_nt: TGTGCCAGCAGCTCCCTTAGCGGGAGGTTGGTAAATGAGCAGTTCTTC

d_call: NA
cdr3_length: 13
j_call: TRBJ1-5
v_call: TRBV27
clone_size: NA
cdr3_aa: CASSLVGDQPQHF
cdr3_nt: TGTGCCAGCAGTTTAGTAGGGGATCAGCCCCAGCATTTT

d_call: NA
cdr3_length: 18
j_call: TRBJ2-3
v_call: TRBV5-6
clone_size: NA
cdr3_aa: CASSLASGVLTSTDTQYF
cdr3_nt: TGTGCCAGCAGCTTGGCGTCGGGAGTGTTGACTAGCACAGATACGCAGTATTTT

d_call: TRBD1
cdr3_length: 15
j_call: TRBJ2-5
v_call: TRBV18
clone_size: NA
cdr3_aa: CASSPLTGGGKTQYF
cdr3_nt: TGTGCCAGCTCACCCCTGACAGGGGGTGGGAAGACCCAGTACTTC

d_call: TRBD1
cdr3_length: 16
j_call: TRBJ1-2
v_call: TRBV18
clone_size: NA
cdr3_aa: CASSPPGTGVNYGYTF
cdr3_nt: TGTGCCAGCTCACCGCCAGGGACAGGAGTTAACTATGGCTACACCTTC

d_call: NA
cdr3_length: 19
j_call: TRBJ2-1
v_call: TRBV21-1
clone_size: once
cdr3_aa: CASSKGCRDSTIPYNEQFF
cdr3_nt: TGTGCCAGCAGCAAAGGCTGCCGGGACTCCACTATTCCTTACAATGAGCAGTTCTTC

d_call: TRBD2
cdr3_length: 15
j_call: TRBJ2-5
v_call: TRBV18
clone_size: NA
cdr3_aa: CASSPPEAGGETQYF
cdr3_nt: TGTGCCAGCTCACCACCGGAAGCGGGAGGGGAGACCCAGTACTTC

d_call: NA
cdr3_length: 14
j_call: TRBJ1-5
v_call: TRBV7-8
clone_size: NA
cdr3_aa: CASSPPGGSQPQHF
cdr3_nt: TGTGCCAGCAGCCCGCCCGGCGGGAGTCAGCCCCAGCATTTT

d_call: NA
cdr3_length: 14
j_call: TRBJ1-5
v_call: TRBV30
clone_size: NA
cdr3_aa: CAWGRGISNQPQHF
cdr3_nt: TGTGCCTGGGGCCGGGGAATTAGCAATCAGCCCCAGCATTTT

d_call: TRBD1
cdr3_length: 16
j_call: TRBJ2-5
v_call: TRBV11-2
clone_size: NA
cdr3_aa: CASSTPGQGLQETQYF
cdr3_nt: TGTGCCAGCAGCACCCCGGGACAGGGTCTCCAAGAGACCCAGTACTTC

d_call: NA
cdr3_length: 18
j_call: TRBJ2-6
v_call: TRBV19
clone_size: NA
cdr3_aa: CASSMSRGGGGGANVLTF
cdr3_nt: TGTGCCAGTAGTATGAGTCGTGGAGGGGGCGGTGGGGCCAACGTCCTGACTTTC

d_call: TRBD2
cdr3_length: 18
j_call: TRBJ2-2
v_call: TRBV7-8
clone_size: NA
cdr3_aa: CASTPGLAGLGVTGELFF
cdr3_nt: TGTGCCAGCACCCCGGGACTAGCGGGACTTGGAGTGACCGGGGAGCTGTTTTTT

d_call: NA
cdr3_length: 16
j_call: TRBJ2-6
v_call: TRBV5-1
clone_size: NA
cdr3_aa: CASSLTETSGANVLTF
cdr3_nt: TGCGCCAGCAGCTTAACAGAGACCTCTGGGGCCAACGTCCTGACTTTC

d_call: NA
cdr3_length: 14
j_call: TRBJ1-5
v_call: TRBV6-5
clone_size: few
cdr3_aa: CASTKVQGGQPQHF
cdr3_nt: TGTGCCAGCACTAAAGTGCAGGGAGGTCAGCCCCAGCATTTT

d_call: TRBD2
cdr3_length: 15
j_call: TRBJ2-1
v_call: TRBV29-1
clone_size: NA
cdr3_aa: CSTNELAGAYNEQFF
cdr3_nt: TGCAGCACAAATGAGCTAGCGGGAGCCTACAATGAGCAGTTCTTC

d_call: TRBD1
cdr3_length: 15
j_call: TRBJ1-4
v_call: TRBV19
clone_size: NA
cdr3_aa: CASSTLGTANEKLFF
cdr3_nt: TGTGCCAGTAGTACCCTCGGGACAGCTAATGAAAAACTGTTTTTT

d_call: TRBD1
cdr3_length: 14
j_call: TRBJ1-5
v_call: TRBV6-2/TRBV6-3
clone_size: once
cdr3_aa: CASSQQDRVQPQHF
cdr3_nt: TGTGCCAGCAGCCAACAGGACAGGGTTCAGCCCCAGCATTTT

d_call: NA
cdr3_length: 17
j_call: TRBJ2-5
v_call: TRBV27
clone_size: NA
cdr3_aa: CASSLKSQGKWFETQYF
cdr3_nt: TGTGCCAGCAGTTTAAAGTCTCAGGGGAAATGGTTCGAGACCCAGTACTTC

d_call: TRBD2
cdr3_length: 16
j_call: TRBJ2-1
v_call: TRBV2
clone_size: NA
cdr3_aa: CASRASGTSGSNEQFF
cdr3_nt: TGTGCCAGCAGGGCATCCGGGACTAGCGGGTCGAATGAGCAGTTCTTC

d_call: NA
cdr3_length: 15
j_call: TRBJ2-7
v_call: TRBV28
clone_size: NA
cdr3_aa: CASSSPKGVGYEQYF
cdr3_nt: TGTGCCAGCAGTTCCCCCAAAGGGGTGGGGTACGAGCAGTACTTC

d_call: TRBD1
cdr3_length: 16
j_call: TRBJ2-7
v_call: TRBV4-1
clone_size: NA
cdr3_aa: CASSRVSPGTAYEQYF
cdr3_nt: TGCGCCAGCAGCCGCGTTAGCCCCGGGACAGCCTACGAGCAGTACTTC

d_call: TRBD1
cdr3_length: 14
j_call: TRBJ2-2
v_call: TRBV19
clone_size: NA
cdr3_aa: CASSRQGTTGELFF
cdr3_nt: TGTGCCAGTAGTAGACAGGGTACCACCGGGGAGCTGTTTTTT

d_call: NA
cdr3_length: 18
j_call: TRBJ2-1
v_call: TRBV27
clone_size: many
cdr3_aa: CASSFRGLAPGSYNEQFF
cdr3_nt: TGTGCCAGCAGTTTCAGGGGTTTGGCCCCCGGCTCCTACAATGAGCAGTTCTTC

d_call: NA
cdr3_length: 14
j_call: TRBJ1-2
v_call: TRBV27
clone_size: NA
cdr3_aa: CASSLDRSNYGYTF
cdr3_nt: TGTGCCAGCAGTTTGGACAGATCTAACTATGGCTACACCTTC

d_call: TRBD2
cdr3_length: 15
j_call: TRBJ2-1
v_call: TRBV19
clone_size: NA
cdr3_aa: CASRTGTSGPSEQFF
cdr3_nt: TGTGCCAGTAGGACCGGGACTAGCGGACCCAGCGAGCAGTTCTTC

d_call: NA
cdr3_length: 15
j_call: TRBJ2-1
v_call: TRBV7-2
clone_size: NA
cdr3_aa: CASSPEAFAGNEQFF
cdr3_nt: TGTGCCAGCAGCCCGGAGGCCTTCGCCGGCAATGAGCAGTTCTTC

d_call: NA
cdr3_length: 16
j_call: TRBJ1-1
v_call: TRBV14
clone_size: NA
cdr3_aa: CASSQGGGHSFTEAFF
cdr3_nt: TGTGCCAGCAGCCAAGGGGGCGGCCACTCTTTCACTGAAGCTTTCTTT

d_call: NA
cdr3_length: 13
j_call: TRBJ2-1
v_call: TRBV27
clone_size: NA
cdr3_aa: CASSRSSYNEQFF
cdr3_nt: TGTGCCAGCAGCCGCAGCTCCTACAATGAGCAGTTCTTC

d_call: TRBD1
cdr3_length: 15
j_call: TRBJ2-2
v_call: TRBV9
clone_size: NA
cdr3_aa: CASSAGTGDTGELFF
cdr3_nt: TGTGCCAGCAGCGCTGGGACAGGAGACACCGGGGAGCTGTTTTTT

d_call: TRBD1
cdr3_length: 13
j_call: TRBJ2-5
v_call: TRBV6-5
clone_size: NA
cdr3_aa: CASRGQGVETQYF
cdr3_nt: TGTGCCAGCAGGGGACAGGGTGTGGAGACCCAGTACTTC

d_call: TRBD1
cdr3_length: 14
j_call: TRBJ1-5
v_call: TRBV3-1/TRBV3-2
clone_size: NA
cdr3_aa: CASSRDSSNQPQHF
cdr3_nt: TGTGCCAGCAGCCGGGACAGCTCCAATCAGCCCCAGCATTTT

d_call: NA
cdr3_length: 14
j_call: TRBJ2-5
v_call: TRBV18
clone_size: NA
cdr3_aa: CASSPPSGQSAQYF
cdr3_nt: TGTGCCAGCTCCCCCCCGTCAGGGCAATCCGCCCAGTACTTC

d_call: TRBD2
cdr3_length: 19
j_call: TRBJ2-5
v_call: TRBV9
clone_size: NA
cdr3_aa: CASSVGMPGTSGREETQYF
cdr3_nt: TGTGCCAGCAGCGTGGGCATGCCCGGGACTAGCGGGAGAGAAGAGACCCAGTACTTC

d_call: TRBD2
cdr3_length: 17
j_call: TRBJ2-3
v_call: TRBV10-3
clone_size: NA
cdr3_aa: CAISESPSGSPLGTQYF
cdr3_nt: TGTGCCATCAGTGAGTCCCCTAGCGGATCCCCCCTCGGTACGCAGTATTTT

d_call: TRBD1
cdr3_length: 15
j_call: TRBJ1-5
v_call: TRBV19
clone_size: NA
cdr3_aa: CASSREGTDSQPQHF
cdr3_nt: TGTGCCAGTAGTAGAGAGGGGACAGACAGCCAGCCCCAGCATTTT

d_call: TRBD1
cdr3_length: 14
j_call: TRBJ1-5
v_call: TRBV19
clone_size: NA
cdr3_aa: CASSRQGMSQPQHF
cdr3_nt: TGTGCCAGTAGTAGACAGGGCATGAGTCAGCCCCAGCATTTT

d_call: TRBD2
cdr3_length: 17
j_call: TRBJ2-7
v_call: TRBV7-8
clone_size: once
cdr3_aa: CASSWGPTSGISYEQYF
cdr3_nt: TGTGCCAGCAGCTGGGGCCCGACTAGCGGGATTTCCTACGAGCAGTACTTC

d_call: NA
cdr3_length: 16
j_call: TRBJ1-1
v_call: TRBV19
clone_size: NA
cdr3_aa: CASSIAALEGWTEAFF
cdr3_nt: TGTGCCAGTAGTATAGCCGCGTTGGAGGGCTGGACTGAAGCTTTCTTT

d_call: NA
cdr3_length: 13
j_call: TRBJ1-1
v_call: TRBV7-9
clone_size: NA
cdr3_aa: CASSLSGVREAFF
cdr3_nt: TGTGCCAGCAGCTTGTCAGGGGTTCGAGAAGCTTTCTTT

d_call: NA
cdr3_length: 13
j_call: TRBJ2-7
v_call: TRBV24-1
clone_size: NA
cdr3_aa: CATSDLRGYEQYF
cdr3_nt: TGTGCCACCAGTGATTTGCGGGGTTACGAGCAGTACTTC

d_call: TRBD2
cdr3_length: 15
j_call: TRBJ2-7
v_call: TRBV18
clone_size: few
cdr3_aa: CASSPGSGRVYEQYF
cdr3_nt: TGTGCCAGCTCACCGGGAAGCGGGAGAGTGTACGAGCAGTACTTC

d_call: TRBD2
cdr3_length: 16
j_call: TRBJ2-1
v_call: TRBV24-1
clone_size: once
cdr3_aa: CATSDLGTTSYNEQFF
cdr3_nt: TGTGCCACCAGTGATTTGGGGACTACCAGCTACAATGAGCAGTTCTTC

d_call: NA
cdr3_length: 16
j_call: TRBJ2-3
v_call: TRBV7-9
clone_size: few
cdr3_aa: CASSSFLLGPTDTQYF
cdr3_nt: TGTGCCAGCAGCTCTTTCCTATTGGGCCCCACAGATACGCAGTATTTT

d_call: TRBD2
cdr3_length: 17
j_call: TRBJ2-2
v_call: TRBV10-3
clone_size: NA
cdr3_aa: CAIRPGLAGSNTGELFF
cdr3_nt: TGTGCCATCAGACCGGGACTAGCGGGCTCGAACACCGGGGAGCTGTTTTTT

d_call: NA
cdr3_length: 11
j_call: TRBJ2-1
v_call: TRBV6-5
clone_size: few
cdr3_aa: CASSSMNEQFF
cdr3_nt: TGTGCCAGCAGTTCTATGAATGAGCAGTTCTTC

d_call: TRBD1
cdr3_length: 14
j_call: TRBJ1-4
v_call: TRBV30
clone_size: NA
cdr3_aa: CAWRRQGDNEKLFF
cdr3_nt: TGTGCCTGGAGGCGACAGGGGGATAATGAAAAACTGTTTTTT

d_call: NA
cdr3_length: 11
j_call: TRBJ2-7
v_call: TRBV10-3
clone_size: NA
cdr3_aa: CAIRRDYEQYF
cdr3_nt: TGTGCCATCCGGCGGGACTACGAGCAGTACTTC

d_call: NA
cdr3_length: 13
j_call: TRBJ1-1
v_call: TRBV27
clone_size: NA
cdr3_aa: CASSRPGDTEAFF
cdr3_nt: TGTGCCAGCAGCAGACCGGGGGACACTGAAGCTTTCTTT